This passage covers 24 T cell receptor beta chains from one sample sequenced in a study of early T cells in non-severe SARS-CoV-2 infection. TCRdb called the 5' RACE reads again in MiXCR, with one record for every CDR3 protein. The data hold about 56,000 distinct CDR3 sequences, with 8% to 11% observed a single time. Sequencing was performed on whole blood. These receptors all come from an adult who was a healthcare worker with PCR-confirmed SARS-CoV-2 infection or an uninfected control (not recorded which).

This clonotype was seen many times. Here the CDR3 DNA reads TGTGCCAGTAGGGGACAGGGCCCCGGGGAGCTGTTTTTT. Its protein is CASRGQGPGELFF. The V and J genes are TRBV19 and TRBJ2-2; 9 bases line up with TRBD1. Trimming at V came to 6 bases and at J to 6 bases, leaving 2 bases not matched to a gene. The CDR3 extends over 13 amino acids. The germline V gene encodes CDR1 LNHDA and CDR2 SQIVND (reference sequence).

The rearrangement links TRBV20-1 to TRBJ2-7; 7 nucleotides align to TRBD2. The germline gives CDR1 DFQATT, CDR2 SNEGSKA (reference sequence). Trimming removed 6 bases from V and 4 bases from J; junction bases left unmatched: 9. The CDR3 length is 13 residues. The CDR3 DNA is TGCAGTGCGACGGCGGGAGCTCTTTACGAGCAGTACTTC. Translating gives CSATAGALYEQYF.

With regard to this clonotype: A junction boundary mismatches the germline segment, possibly from a read error. The J gene is TRBJ2-7, the V gene TRBV7-9; D is unresolved. Germline CDR1 SEHNR, CDR2 FQNEAQ (reference sequence). This CDR3 region has 12 residues. The CDR3 region is CASSLAGPGETF. CDR3 sequence (DNA): TGTGCCAGCAGCTTAGCAGGGCCGGGTGAGACCTTC.

This clonotype was recorded many times. J is TRBJ2-3 and V is TRBV7-9; D is perhaps TRBD2 (5 bases). The CDR3 extends over 14 amino acids. Germline CDR1 is SEHNR and CDR2 is FQNEAQ (reference sequence). The V end was cut by 3 bases, the J end by 0 bases, with 7 bases between. The CDR3, as DNA: TGTGCCAGCAGCTTCGAGCGGAGCACAGATACGCAGTATTTT. The encoded protein is CASSFERSTDTQYF.

The gene calls are TRBV21-1 and TRBJ2-7; the D call of TRBD2 is as the table states it, not checked on the DNA. TRBV21-1 counts as a pseudogene. The CDR3 is made up of 16 amino acids. DNA for the CDR3: TGTGCCAGCAGCAAACTCTCGACTAGCGGCCACCACGAGCAGTACTTC. Amino acid sequence: CASSKLSTSGHHEQYF.

This clonotype was picked up a small number of times. The rearrangement links TRBV2 to TRBJ2-1; TRBD2 aligns across 7 bases. CDR1 and CDR2 from the germline V gene are SNHLY and FYNNEI. The V segment lost 7 bases and the J segment 4 bases; nucleotides outside the gene matches: 13. This CDR3 has 16 residues. CDR3 nucleotides: TGTGCCAGCACCGGGGGAAGGACTAGGGGTTACAATGAGCAGTTCTTC. It translates to CASTGGRTRGYNEQFF. The entire variable domain, with the rest obtained from reference TRBV2 and TRBJ2-1, is as follows: EPEVTQTPSHQVTQMGQEVILRCVPISNHLYFYWYRQILGQKVEFLVSFYNNEISEKSEIFDDQFSVERPDGSNFTLKIRSTKLEDSAMYFCASTGGRTRGYNEQFFGPGTRLTVL.

This clonotype has only a few counts. The rearrangement uses TRBV29-1 and TRBJ2-7; TRBD1 agrees at 9 bases. The germline CDR1 and CDR2 sequences are SQVTM and ANQGSEA. The CDR3 covers 13 residues. After removal of 4 bases from V and 6 bases from J, the junction contained 7 bases not matched to a gene. The CDR3 DNA reads TGCAGCGTTGCGGAGGACAGGGGTGTCGAGCAGTACTTC. It translates to CSVAEDRGVEQYF.

This clonotype was detected many times. V usage is TRBV7-3 and J usage is TRBJ2-2; possible D gene TRBD2, 6 bases. The CDR3 is made up of 15 amino acids. V lost 5 bases and J 0 bases, leaving 10 bases between the germline ends. CDR1 and CDR2 from the germline V gene are SGHTA and FQGTGA. In DNA form, the CDR3 reads TGTGCCAGCAGCGCGACTAGGACGAACACCGGGGAGCTGTTTTTT. Its protein product is CASSATRTNTGELFF.

This clonotype was seen at least ten times. This chain joins TRBV20-1 and TRBJ1-1, with 12 positions matching TRBD1. Germline V gene lookup returns CDR1 DFQATT and CDR2 SNEGSKA (reference sequence). V shed 5 bases and J 5 bases; nucleotides not matched to a gene: 15. The length of the CDR3 is 17 residues. The CDR3 coding sequence is TGCAGTGCTTCCGGGACAGGGGGCTTTAGAGGGAAGACTGAAGCTTTCTTT. Protein sequence: CSASGTGGFRGKTEAFF.

This clonotype has ten or more counts. The chain carries TRBV21-1 and TRBJ1-1; the DNA was not used to check the table's D call, TRBD1. TRBV21-1 is listed as a pseudogene. CDR3 size: 15 residues. DNA for the CDR3: TGTGCCAGCAGCAAAGGGGCCCGGGGGAACACTGAAGCTTTCTTT. As protein: CASSKGARGNTEAFF.

This clonotype was counted ten times or more. V gene TRBV20-1 combines with J gene TRBJ2-5; 9 bases map to TRBD2. J lost 4 bases, V lost 3 bases, and 9 bases had no gene match. Germline CDR1 reads DFQATT; CDR2 reads SNEGSKA (reference sequence). The CDR3 totals 15 residues. CDR3 loop: CSARGSAGGRETQYF. Written as DNA, the CDR3 is TGCAGTGCTAGGGGGTCGGCGGGAGGGAGAGAGACCCAGTACTTC.

This clonotype was detected many times. The rearrangement links TRBV28 to TRBJ2-7; the D gene is possibly TRBD1 (5 bases). V was trimmed by 3 bases and J by 6 bases, leaving 9 bases between them. CDR1 is MDHEN and CDR2 is SYDVKM in the germline V gene. The CDR3 length is 12 residues. CDR3 amino acids: CASSFWGGEQYF. In DNA form, the CDR3 reads TGTGCCAGCAGTTTTTGGGGCGGCGAGCAGTACTTC.

V gene TRBV6-2 or TRBV6-3 combines with J gene TRBJ2-2; D gene ambiguous. Germline values: CDR1 MNHEY, CDR2 SVGEGT. The CDR3 has 14 residues. V was pared by 5 bases and J by 0 bases, with 7 bases between. The CDR3 DNA reads TGTGCCAGCAGTAAGACCCCGAACACCGGGGAGCTGTTTTTT. Amino acids: CASSKTPNTGELFF.

This clonotype was found a few times. J is TRBJ2-1 and V is TRBV7-6; D unclear. The CDR3 runs 15 residues. Germline V lookup: CDR1 SGHVS, CDR2 FNYEAQ. V was trimmed by 2 bases and J by 5 bases, leaving 13 bases between them. The CDR3 nucleotides are TGTGCCAGCAGCTTAAGGTGGAGCCCCGACAATGAGCAGTTCTTC. This gives the protein CASSLRWSPDNEQFF.

The V gene is TRBV7-2, the J gene TRBJ1-2, with 9 bases fitting TRBD1. Trimming took 5 bases from V and 5 from J; bases not matched to a gene: 15. The germline V gene has CDR1 SGHTA and CDR2 FQGNSA. The CDR3 consists of 17 residues. CDR3: CASSRTGTGLSRYGYTF. The CDR3 DNA sequence: TGTGCCAGCAGCCGCACCGGGACAGGGCTCTCTCGATATGGCTACACCTTC.

This clonotype was detected many times. J is TRBJ2-1 and V is TRBV5-4; no firm D call. The V gene's germline CDR1 is SGHNT and CDR2 YYREEE (reference sequence). The CDR3 runs to 15 residues. V was clipped by 1 base and J by 0 bases, with 8 bases between them. The CDR3, as DNA: TGTGCCAGCAGCTTGTACCAGACCTCCTACAATGAGCAGTTCTTC. This translates into CASSLYQTSYNEQFF.

The chain is built from TRBV25-1 and TRBJ1-3; no clear D. Germline CDR1 is MGHDK and CDR2 is SYGVNS. The V end was cut by 4 bases, the J end by 0 bases, with 7 bases between. The CDR3 runs 14 residues. The CDR3 DNA is TGTGCCAGCAGTGCGGCCCTCTCTGGAAACACCATATATTTT. It yields the protein CASSAALSGNTIYF. The entire variable domain, with the rest obtained from reference TRBV25-1 and TRBJ1-3, is as follows: EADIYQTPRYLVIGTGKKITLECSQTMGHDKMYWYQQDPGMELHLIHYSYGVNSTEKGDLSSESTVSRIRTEHFPLTLESARPSHTSQYLCASSAALSGNTIYFGEGSWLTVV.

This clonotype has a count of ten or more. The chain is built from TRBV7-3 and TRBJ2-1; 8 bases are a match to TRBD2. Losses at the gene ends were 5 bases for V and 2 bases for J; bases not matched to a gene: 5. The CDR3 has 15 residues. Germline V lookup: CDR1 SGHTA, CDR2 FQGTGA. CDR3 protein: CASSVGLEPYNEQFF. CDR3 DNA: TGTGCCAGCAGCGTGGGACTAGAACCCTACAATGAGCAGTTCTTC.

There are many counts of this clonotype. CDR3 region: CSVEVASGGTQYF. DNA of the CDR3: TGCAGCGTTGAAGTCGCTAGCGGGGGGACCCAGTACTTC. This chain uses TRBV29-1 with TRBJ2-5, with 10 bases that match TRBD2. Per germline, CDR1 SQVTM and CDR2 ANQGSEA. The CDR3 runs to 13 residues. The V segment lost 1 base and the J segment 7 bases; nucleotides outside the gene matches: 3.

The sample holds a few counts of this clonotype. The chain is built from TRBV5-4 and TRBJ2-7, with D perhaps matching TRBD2 (5 bases). The CDR3 sequence is 13 residues long. The germline V gene has CDR1 SGHNT and CDR2 YYREEE (reference sequence). Trimming left V 4 bases short and J 2 bases short, with 10 bases between. The CDR3 sequence is CASSPEATYEQYF. CDR3 coding DNA: TGTGCCAGCAGCCCGGAGGCTACCTACGAGCAGTACTTC.

This clonotype was counted ten times or more. CDR3 protein: CASSPRLASGRANYNEQFF. The CDR3 bases are TGTGCCAGCAGTCCTAGGCTGGCTAGCGGGAGGGCCAACTACAATGAGCAGTTCTTC. The rearrangement uses TRBV27 and TRBJ2-1; 12 bases match TRBD2. Germline CDR1 is MNHEY and CDR2 is SMNVEV (reference sequence). The V gene end was trimmed by 5 bases and the J gene end by 3 bases; junction bases not matched to a gene: 14. CDR3 length: 19 residues.

This clonotype was counted a few times. The chain carries TRBV6-5 and TRBJ1-2, with a tentative D call TRBD1 (6 bases). With 4 bases removed from V and 0 bases from J, the gap between germline ends came to 18 bases. Germline V lookup: CDR1 MNHEY, CDR2 SVGAGI. The CDR3 has 17 amino acids. Here the CDR3 reads CASSLNRVYSSNYGYTF. The CDR3, as DNA: TGTGCCAGCAGTTTGAACAGGGTATACTCTTCTAACTATGGCTACACCTTC.

The chain employs TRBV29-1 and TRBJ2-2, with no clear D. Trimming cost V 3 bases and J 1 base, with 9 bases left between them. Germline V gene sequence: CDR1 SQVTM, CDR2 ANQGSEA. The CDR3 covers 14 residues. In nucleotides, the CDR3 is TGCAGCGTTGAGGACCGCGGGAACACCGGGGAGCTGTTTTTT. As protein: CSVEDRGNTGELFF.

This clonotype was observed many times. This sequence joins TRBV19 and TRBJ2-3, with TRBD1 matching 8 bases. V lost 1 base to trimming and J lost 5 bases; unmatched junction nucleotides: 8. Germline V gene data show CDR1 as LNHDA and CDR2 as SQIVND (reference sequence). This CDR3 spans 16 amino acids. CDR3 sequence (DNA): TGTGCCAGTAGTATAGGCCCAGGGGGCATGAAAGATACGCAGTATTTT. This translates into CASSIGPGGMKDTQYF.